This T cell receptor beta chain was obtained from a study of cytomegalovirus exposure and HLA in healthy donors. Study-level results: The study designated fewer than 200 TCR beta chains cytomegalovirus-associated.

Turning to this clone: The target antigen is unknown.

Trimming cost V 4 bases and J 5 bases; bases outside gene matches: 0. The germline V gene encodes CDR1 LGHNT and CDR2 FRNRAP. The CDR3 sequence is 12 residues long. The PCR ran on 60 Vbeta and 13 Jbeta primers. Per the authors' pipeline: Later, an analysis found around 80 million unique TCR beta chains, and some 10 million of these were shared. Repertoires were generated with immunoSEQ multiplex PCR, while TCRdb's copy carries only in-frame clones and drops some. D and trimming were read from the DNA, whereas the V and J calls and clone size are those reported in that table. The table lists 90,000 to 100,000 clones, around 68% of them singletons, with over 1% in the top ten.

This sequence originates from a female donor in good health and CMV-seronegative. The chain has TRBV12-5 and TRBJ2-3, with 7 bases lining up with TRBD1. Specimen: PBMCs. CDR3 DNA: TGTGCTAGTGGTTCAGGGGGAGATACGCAGTATTTT. Its translation: CASGSGGDTQYF.